This T cell receptor beta chain was documented in a study of PD-1 blockade in classical Hodgkin lymphoma. The CDR3 sequence is 14 residues long. Trimming cost V 6 bases and J 2 bases; bases outside gene matches: 4. Germline V gene data show CDR1 as MNHNY and CDR2 as SVGAGI (reference sequence). Produced via immunoSEQ multiplex PCR; TCRdb's table is partial and in-frame only. The sample has some 70,000 clones; over 85% are singletons. This clone appeared once. Time point: newly diagnosed, previously untreated cHL patient sample. The origin of this receptor is a human donor with classical Hodgkin lymphoma. The sample comprised peripheral blood mononuclear cells (PBMCs). The rearrangement links TRBV6-6 to TRBJ1-2; TRBD1 agrees at 9 bases. This CDR3 reads CASRTGGQNYGYTF. CDR3 DNA: TGTGCCAGCAGGACAGGGGGACAAAACTATGGCTACACCTTC.